This TCR beta chain was retrieved from a study of blood T cell repertoires in COVID-19. Turning to the study itself: Researchers got acute and convalescent COVID-19 samples from the United States, Italy and Spain.

J gave up 6 bases and V 7 bases, and 20 bases lay outside the gene matches. This CDR3 has 18 residues. In germline, CDR1 is LNHDA, CDR2 SQIVND (reference sequence). Method: immunoSEQ multiplex PCR; TCRdb's copy keeps in-frame clones and lacks some. The profile shows around 99,000 clones, 79% of them singletons. The sequence was obtained from an elderly woman with active or convalescent COVID-19. The gene calls are TRBV19 and TRBJ1-5; 8 bases align to TRBD1. Sequencing used peripheral blood. CDR3 in amino acids: CASTATTGGMVSSQPQHF. Here the CDR3 DNA reads TGTGCCAGTACCGCTACCACAGGGGGGATGGTCAGTAGTCAGCCCCAGCATTTT.